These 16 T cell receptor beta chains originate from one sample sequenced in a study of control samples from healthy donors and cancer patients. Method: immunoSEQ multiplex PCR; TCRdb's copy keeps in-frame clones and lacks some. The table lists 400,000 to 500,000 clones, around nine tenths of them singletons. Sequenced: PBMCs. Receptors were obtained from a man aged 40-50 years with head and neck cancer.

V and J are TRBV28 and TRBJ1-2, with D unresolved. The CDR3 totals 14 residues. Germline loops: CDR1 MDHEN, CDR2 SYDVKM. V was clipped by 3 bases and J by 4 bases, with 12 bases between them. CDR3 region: CASSFKQTFYGYTF. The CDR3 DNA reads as TGTGCCAGCAGTTTTAAACAGACGTTCTATGGCTACACCTTC.

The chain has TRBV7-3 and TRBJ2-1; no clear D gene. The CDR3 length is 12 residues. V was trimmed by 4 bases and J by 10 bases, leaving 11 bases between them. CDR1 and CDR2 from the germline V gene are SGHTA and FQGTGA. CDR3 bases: TGTGCCAGCAGCTCAAGACTTGGCGAGCAGTTCTTC. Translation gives CASSSRLGEQFF.

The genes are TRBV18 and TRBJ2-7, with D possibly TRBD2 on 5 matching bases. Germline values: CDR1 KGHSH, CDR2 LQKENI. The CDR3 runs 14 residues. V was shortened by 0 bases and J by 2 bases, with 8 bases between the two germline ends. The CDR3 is CASSPPTGTYEQYF. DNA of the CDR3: TGTGCCAGCTCACCACCGACGGGGACCTACGAGCAGTACTTC. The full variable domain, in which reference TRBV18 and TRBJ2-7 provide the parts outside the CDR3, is NAGVMQNPRHLVRRRGQEARLRCSPMKGHSHVYWYRQLPEEGLKFMVYLQKENIIDESGMPKERFSAEFPKEGPSILRIQQVVRGDSAAYFCASSPPTGTYEQYFGPGTRLTVT.

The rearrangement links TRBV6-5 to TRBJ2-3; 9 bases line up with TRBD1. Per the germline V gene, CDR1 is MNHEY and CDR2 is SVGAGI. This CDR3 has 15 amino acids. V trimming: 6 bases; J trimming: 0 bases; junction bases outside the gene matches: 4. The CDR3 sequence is CASSNRGPSTDTQYF. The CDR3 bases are TGTGCCAGCAGCAACAGGGGGCCCAGCACAGATACGCAGTATTTT.

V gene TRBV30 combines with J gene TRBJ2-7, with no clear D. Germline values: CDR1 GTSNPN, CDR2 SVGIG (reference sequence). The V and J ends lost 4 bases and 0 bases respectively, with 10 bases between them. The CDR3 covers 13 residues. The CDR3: CAWMAASSYEQYF. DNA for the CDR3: TGTGCCTGGATGGCAGCGTCCTCCTACGAGCAGTACTTC.

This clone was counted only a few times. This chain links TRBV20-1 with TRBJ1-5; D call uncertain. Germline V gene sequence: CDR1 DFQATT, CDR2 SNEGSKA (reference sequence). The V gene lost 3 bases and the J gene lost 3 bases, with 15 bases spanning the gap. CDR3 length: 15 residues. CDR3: CSASLGSGFNQPQHF. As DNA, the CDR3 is TGCAGTGCTAGTCTAGGCAGTGGATTCAATCAGCCCCAGCATTTT.

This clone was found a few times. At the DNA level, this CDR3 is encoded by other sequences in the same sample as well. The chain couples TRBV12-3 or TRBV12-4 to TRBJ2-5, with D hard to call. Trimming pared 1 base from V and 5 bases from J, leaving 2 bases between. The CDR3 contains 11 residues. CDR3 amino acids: CASSLEETQYF. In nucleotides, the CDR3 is TGTGCCAGCAGTTTAGAGGAGACCCAGTACTTC.

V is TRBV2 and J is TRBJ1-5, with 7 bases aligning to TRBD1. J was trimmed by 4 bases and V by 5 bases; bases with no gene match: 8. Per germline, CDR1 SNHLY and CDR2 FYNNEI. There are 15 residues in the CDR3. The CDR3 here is CASSLSGTDNQPQHF. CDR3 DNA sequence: TGTGCCAGCAGTCTAAGCGGGACAGATAATCAGCCCCAGCATTTT. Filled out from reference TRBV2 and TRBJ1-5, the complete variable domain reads EPEVTQTPSHQVTQMGQEVILRCVPISNHLYFYWYRQILGQKVEFLVSFYNNEISEKSEIFDDQFSVERPDGSNFTLKIRSTKLEDSAMYFCASSLSGTDNQPQHFGDGTRLSIL.

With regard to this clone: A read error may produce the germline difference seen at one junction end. The CDR3 DNA sequence: TGTGCCAGCTCAACGGGGATCGGGCAGGTAACAATTTTT. It encodes CASSTGIGQVTIF. The genes are TRBV18 and TRBJ1-4, with unresolved D. Germline V CDR1 and CDR2: KGHSH, LQKENI. CDR3 size: 13 residues.

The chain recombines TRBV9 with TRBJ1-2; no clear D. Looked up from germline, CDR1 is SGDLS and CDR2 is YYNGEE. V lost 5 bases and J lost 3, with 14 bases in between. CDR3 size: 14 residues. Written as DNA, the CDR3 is TGTGCCAGCAGTGGGTCGGGGAAGCACTATGGCTACACCTTC. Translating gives CASSGSGKHYGYTF.

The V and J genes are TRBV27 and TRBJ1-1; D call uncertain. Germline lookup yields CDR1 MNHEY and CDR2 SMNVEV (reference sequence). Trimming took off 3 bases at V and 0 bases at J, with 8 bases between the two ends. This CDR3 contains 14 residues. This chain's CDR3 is CASSFNGMNTEAFF. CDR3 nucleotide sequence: TGTGCCAGCAGTTTTAATGGCATGAACACTGAAGCTTTCTTT.

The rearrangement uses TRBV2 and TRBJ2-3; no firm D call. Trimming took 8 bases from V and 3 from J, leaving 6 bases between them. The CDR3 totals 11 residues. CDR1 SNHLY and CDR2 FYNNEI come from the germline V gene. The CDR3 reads CASVRTDTQYF. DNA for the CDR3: TGTGCCAGCGTCCGGACAGATACGCAGTATTTT.

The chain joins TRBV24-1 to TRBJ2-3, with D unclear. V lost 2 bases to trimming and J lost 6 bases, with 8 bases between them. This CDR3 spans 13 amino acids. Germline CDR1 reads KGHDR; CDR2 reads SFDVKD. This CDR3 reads CATSDSPGDTQYF. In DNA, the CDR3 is TGTGCCACCAGTGATTCACCTGGGGATACGCAGTATTTT.

The CDR3 sequence is CASRPIQVRGYTF. The CDR3 region has the DNA TGTGCCAGCAGACCTATACAGGTCAGAGGCTACACCTTC. This chain uses TRBV28 with TRBJ1-2, with a possible D match to TRBD1 (5 bases). Germline CDR1 MDHEN, CDR2 SYDVKM. This CDR3 spans 13 amino acids. Trimming cost V 6 bases and J 8 bases, with 16 bases left between them.

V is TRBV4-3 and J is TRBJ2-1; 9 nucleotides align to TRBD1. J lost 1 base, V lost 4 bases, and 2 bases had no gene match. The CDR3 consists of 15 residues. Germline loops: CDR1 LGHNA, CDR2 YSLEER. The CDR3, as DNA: TGCGCCAGCAGCCCTGGACAGGGGTCCTACAATGAGCAGTTCTTC. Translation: CASSPGQGSYNEQFF.

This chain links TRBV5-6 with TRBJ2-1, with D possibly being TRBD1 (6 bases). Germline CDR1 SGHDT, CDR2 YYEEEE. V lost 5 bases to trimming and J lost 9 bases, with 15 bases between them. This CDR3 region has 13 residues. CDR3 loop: CASRILDRSEQFF. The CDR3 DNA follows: TGTGCCAGCAGGATTTTAGACAGGAGTGAGCAGTTCTTC.